Below, 19 T cell receptor beta chains from the same sample are listed, as sequenced in a study of tumor-infiltrating lymphocytes in primary liver carcinoma. The researchers obtained blood RNA from unsorted whole blood and also extracted germline DNA. Production of TCR beta cDNA used roughly 480 ng total RNA together with a constant-region primer. The TCR beta library was amplified through three nested multiplex PCR rounds in a modified ARM-PCR procedure. With TRBV1-TRBV30 forward primers and a C-beta reverse primer, the first two PCR rounds were run for 10 to 11 cycles each. MiXCR was run by TCRdb on the multiplex PCR reads, yielding one entry per CDR3 protein. The table records 150,000 to 200,000 distinct CDR3 sequences, 50% to 75% of them present only once. The specimen was peripheral blood. Source of these receptors: a man aged 35-49 years with primary liver carcinoma and hepatitis B virus infection.

The V call is TRBV5-5, the J call TRBJ1-1; D remains unclear. This CDR3 comprises 15 residues. In germline, CDR1 is SGHKS, CDR2 YYEKEE (reference sequence). Trimming stripped 3 bases from V and 6 bases from J, with 18 bases between. The CDR3 DNA follows: TGTGCCAGCAGCTACGCCCCTTCTCGGATCCCTGAAGCTTTCTTT. As protein: CASSYAPSRIPEAFF.

Points on this clonotype: One junction end disagrees with the germline gene, perhaps due to a read error. The V call is TRBV6-5, the J call TRBJ2-6; D might be TRBD1 (5 bases). The germline CDR1 and CDR2 sequences are MNHEY and SVGAGI. This CDR3 has 14 residues. The CDR3 DNA follows: TGTGCCAGCAGTCCGACATCTGGGGCCAACGTCCTGAGTTTC. This gives the protein CASSPTSGANVLSF.

The sample holds many counts of this clonotype. V is TRBV11-2 and J is TRBJ2-3, with 11 bases lining up with TRBD2. The V and J ends lost 4 bases and 2 bases, in that order; junction bases with no gene match: 2. This CDR3 contains 15 residues. Per germline, CDR1 SGHAT and CDR2 FQNNGV. This CDR3 is CASSWGLAVTDTQYF. In nucleotides, the CDR3 is TGTGCCAGCAGCTGGGGACTAGCGGTCACAGATACGCAGTATTTT.

V is TRBV12-3 or TRBV12-4 and J is TRBJ2-3, with D unresolved. The V end lost 4 bases, the J end lost 2 bases, and 19 bases lay between the germline ends. The CDR3 spans 17 residues. The CDR3 sequence: CASSSALGPANTDTQYF. CDR3 sequence (DNA): TGTGCCAGCAGTTCAGCGCTAGGCCCAGCCAACACAGATACGCAGTATTTT.

The J gene is TRBJ1-2, the V gene TRBV6-1; TRBD1 might be the D (6 bases). The ends were cut back, 8 bases at V and 4 bases at J, with 14 bases in the middle. CDR3 size: 13 residues. Per the germline V gene, CDR1 is MNHNS and CDR2 is SASEGT. The CDR3 spells CASWDTTIYGYTF. The CDR3 nucleotides are TGTGCCAGCTGGGACACCACTATCTATGGCTACACCTTC.

Remarks on this clonotype: A read error may produce the germline difference seen at one junction end. This chain uses TRBV6-1 with TRBJ2-7; tentative D call: TRBD1 (6 bases). From germline, CDR1 is MNHNS and CDR2 SASEGT. The CDR3 runs to 15 residues. Written as DNA, the CDR3 is TGTGCCAGCAGCGAAGGCACAGGGAGTGGGTACGAGCAGTACTTC. Residues: CASSEGTGSGYEQYF.

For this clonotype: Sequence at one end of the junction differs from germline and may be a read error. The chain recombines TRBV6-1 with TRBJ1-2, with D possibly being TRBD1 (6 bases). From germline, CDR1 is MNHNS and CDR2 SASEGT. The CDR3 has 14 residues. The CDR3, as DNA: TGTGCCAGCACCCTAGAGGAGGGGGGCTATGGCTACATCTTC. This encodes CASTLEEGGYGYIF.

The chain uses TRBV11-2 and TRBJ2-1, with D possibly TRBD2 on 7 matching bases. The CDR3 covers 15 residues. Trimming took off 7 bases at V and 5 bases at J, with 18 bases between the two ends. Germline loops: CDR1 SGHAT, CDR2 FQNNGV. CDR3 sequence: CASTLGGGWNNEQFF. CDR3 nucleotides: TGTGCCAGCACTTTAGGGGGGGGCTGGAACAATGAGCAGTTCTTC. The entire variable domain, with the rest obtained from reference TRBV11-2 and TRBJ2-1, is as follows: EAGVAQSPRYKIIEKRQSVAFWCNPISGHATLYWYQQILGQGPKLLIQFQNNGVVDDSQLPKDRFSAERLKGVDSTLKIQPAKLEDSAVYLCASTLGGGWNNEQFFGPGTRLTVL.

Concerning this clonotype itself: A much bigger clone sits one base away, suggesting this may be a read error. The chain is built from TRBV7-9 and TRBJ1-2, with D possibly matching TRBD1 (5 bases). Germline values: CDR1 SEHNR, CDR2 FQNEAQ (reference sequence). The CDR3 spans 15 residues. The CDR3 nucleotides are TGTGTCAGCAGCTCATTCGACAGTATTAACTATGGCTACACCTTC. Its protein is CVSSSFDSINYGYTF.

The chain employs TRBV5-6 and TRBJ1-1; TRBD1 is a possible D gene (5 bases). CDR1 and CDR2 from the germline V gene are SGHDT and YYEEEE. This CDR3 is built from 13 residues. The germline V and J ends were trimmed by 4 bases and 4 bases, with 11 bases remaining between them. This CDR3 reads CASSKGRVTEAFF. The CDR3 DNA reads as TGTGCCAGCAGCAAGGGACGGGTCACTGAAGCTTTCTTT.

This clonotype was recorded a few times. This chain connects TRBV6-1 to TRBJ1-4; 7 positions match TRBD1. Germline CDR1 MNHNS, CDR2 SASEGT. J lost 0 bases, V lost 2 bases, and 3 bases had no gene match. The CDR3 contains 16 residues. The DNA for the CDR3 is TGTGCCAGCAGTGAAATAGGGGGCACAACTAATGAAAAACTGTTTTTT. It specifies CASSEIGGTTNEKLFF.

The chain uses TRBV10-1 and TRBJ2-7; TRBD1 aligns across 10 bases. CDR1 WNHNN and CDR2 SYGVQD come from the germline V gene (reference sequence). The CDR3 sequence is 13 residues long. Losses at the gene ends were 5 bases for V and 9 bases for J; bases not matched to a gene: 7. The CDR3 spells CASSLGQGTGQYF. The CDR3 DNA reads TGCGCCAGCAGTTTGGGACAGGGGACCGGGCAGTACTTC.

In the case of this clonotype: The conserved phenylalanine or tryptophan is not found at the CDR3 terminus, so this likely reflects a read error. This sequence joins TRBV29-1 and TRBJ2-5, with D possibly being TRBD2 (7 bases). V lost 6 bases, J lost 4 bases, and 12 bases lay in between. The CDR3 loop spans 12 amino acids. The germline V gene has CDR1 SQVTM and CDR2 ANQGSEA. DNA for the CDR3: TGCAGCGTGGGAGGGGGGGGAGAGACCCAGTACTTA. It codes for CSVGGGGETQYL.

Of note for this clonotype: Here the CDR3 omits its conserved ending phenylalanine or tryptophan, so a read error is the likely source. The chain is built from TRBV4-2 and TRBJ2-7; D could derive from TRBD1 or TRBD2 (5 bases each). The germline CDR1 and CDR2 sequences are LGHNA and YNFKEQ. V shed 4 bases and J shed 2 bases, with 15 bases lying between them. The CDR3 runs to 15 residues. In nucleotides, the CDR3 is TGTGCCAGCAGCCTCGACGGGGCCCGGACCTACGAGCAGTACTAC. It specifies CASSLDGARTYEQYY.

This clonotype was observed at least ten times. The gene calls are TRBV11-3 and TRBJ2-4; 11 bases line up with TRBD2. The CDR3 extends over 21 amino acids. Per germline, CDR1 SGHNT and CDR2 YENEEA. V lost 5 bases, J lost 0 bases, and 18 bases stayed unmatched. CDR3 nucleotide sequence: TGTGCCAGCAGCCCTCGACAGCCGGGACTAGCGGAGCCCCTAGCCAAAAACATTCAGTACTTC. Protein sequence: CASSPRQPGLAEPLAKNIQYF.

Concerning this clonotype itself: The junction shows a germline mismatch at one end, possibly a read error. The rearrangement links TRBV6-5 to TRBJ2-2; the D gene is possibly TRBD1 (6 bases). This CDR3 is built from 14 residues. CDR1 is MNHEY, CDR2 SVGAGI, per germline. This CDR3 reads CVTRSGVVTGELFF. CDR3 nucleotide sequence: TGTGTCACCCGGTCAGGGGTCGTCACCGGGGAGCTATTTTTT.

This clonotype appeared a few times. The chain links TRBV6-5 to TRBJ2-7, with 9 bases fitting TRBD2. J lost 5 bases, V lost 11 bases, and 10 bases had no gene match. CDR1 and CDR2 from the germline V gene are MNHEY and SVGAGI. The CDR3 has 13 amino acids. In DNA, the CDR3 is TGTGCCGTGACTGGTGGGACTAGCAACGAGCAGTACTTC. It translates to CAVTGGTSNEQYF.

This clonotype was counted a single time. The chain carries TRBV12-5 and TRBJ2-1, with 8 bases aligning to TRBD1. The CDR3 has 15 amino acids. The junction had 8 bases not matched to a gene; V was cut back by 2 bases and J by 8 bases. Germline assignment: CDR1 LGHNT and CDR2 FRNRAP. This CDR3 is CASGLWSGGLDEQFF. As DNA, the CDR3 is TGTGCTAGTGGTTTGTGGTCAGGGGGCCTGGATGAGCAGTTCTTC. Full variable domain (rest looked up from reference TRBV12-5 and TRBJ2-1): DARVTQTPRHKVTEMGQEVTMRCQPILGHNTVFWYRQTMMQGLELLAYFRNRAPLDDSGMPKDRFSAEMPDATLATLKIQPSEPRDSAVYFCASGLWSGGLDEQFFGPGTRLTVL.

To note about this clonotype: Being one base from a much bigger clone, this may be a read error. V and J are TRBV11-2 and TRBJ1-5; D unclear. Germline V gene sequence: CDR1 SGHAT, CDR2 FQNNGV. This CDR3 has 15 residues. The CDR3 loop reads CASSPDETLNQPRHF. Here the CDR3 DNA reads TGTGCCAGCAGCCCAGACGAGACATTGAATCAGCCCCGGCATTTT.